This T cell receptor beta chain derives from a study of T cell responses to AZD1222 COVID-19 vaccine (dated by TCRdb to the early 2020s). In terms of the full investigation: A total of 230 to 250 trial participants underwent TCR sequencing, of whom under 220 had received two doses of AZD1222 and 26 had received two doses of the MenACWY control vaccine. Trial participants were enrolled by age into subgroups of 18-55, 56-69 and 70-plus years, and about 150, 27 and 61 TCR-sequenced participants, respectively, were included in these subgroups.

The CDR3 regions of human TCRbeta chains were subjected to immunosequencing. Per the original workflow: Repertoire TCRs were checked for matches against a reference library of SARS-CoV-2-specific TCRs that had been generated using the MIRA antigen-specificity platform. Breadth was defined as the fraction of unique TCRs that were SARS-CoV-2-associated, and depth was defined as the fraction of total T cells that were SARS-CoV-2-associated. Using the MIRA data, each spike-specific TCR was assigned both to the spike region to which the TCR was reactive and to a CD4 or CD8 class. Log10-transformed breadth and depth values were compared by one-way ANOVA with Sidak's multiple comparisons tests. Entries here come from immuneACCESS through TCRdb and include only in-frame sequences with V and J called. Some clones fail to appear in such tables; in the studies checked, an unresolved V gene covers under half of the shortfall, and the cause of the remainder is unknown. V and J calls plus clone size are reproduced from that table; the DNA served to infer D and trimming. Present in this sample are 100,000 to 150,000 clones, more than 75% of which were seen just once. The leading ten clones occupy about 1.1% of the sample.

The V and J ends are trimmed by 1 base and 6 bases, leaving 9 bases between them. The CDR3, cysteine through phenylalanine, is 14 amino acids long. Only the CDR3 region is kept as DNA, spanning 42 bases read in frame from base 1. CDR1 and CDR2 are read off the germline V gene as KGHSH and LQKENI. The time point label on this specimen signifies: about 28 days (+/-7) after the second vaccine dose. AZD1222 recipients whose second dose came at about 4 weeks and those whose second dose came at about 12 weeks were combined into one group, since spike-specific TCR depth and breadth did not differ between the two schedules. Vaccinee samples came from UK trials COV001 and COV002, including a single-blind randomized controlled phase 2/3 trial of AZD1222 (ChAdOx1 nCoV-19) in healthy adults. For TCRbeta chain sequencing, PBMC samples were collected from trial participants at day 0 and at day 28 after the second dose.

Points on this clone: The specificity of this receptor is unknown. No base quality values were provided; no much bigger clone lies one nucleotide off.

The investigation overall reported the following: The 56-69-year group was small, and its depth increase did not reach significance, likely because of low power. After two AZD1222 doses, both the breadth and the depth of spike-specific TCRs were significantly higher than at day 0 and than in MenACWY recipients. Nearly half of unique spike-specific TCRs reportedly recognized epitopes outside regions mutated in the B.1.351 and B.1.1.7 variants. Because no samples from the day 14 peak response were available, repertoires could be characterized only after the peak T cell response. Vaccine-associated CD4 TCRs spanned the whole spike protein, with dominant responses in regions 160-218 and 743-854. Participants were mostly white British, with more females than males. The authors suggested clonal diversity may have been underestimated. Conclusions about previously exposed vaccinees were limited because only a handful of AZD1222 recipients were SARS-CoV-2 seropositive at baseline.

Sequenced material: peripheral blood, taken 28 days after the second AZD1222 dose. The rearranged chain carries TRBV18 and TRBJ2-2; TRBD1 is a possible D gene, resting on 5 matching bases. The sequence came from an adult who received the AZD1222 COVID-19 vaccine. The DNA sequence is TGTGCCAGCTCACCACTGGCAGGGTCCGGGGAGCTGTTTTTT. Its translation reads: CASSPLAGSGELFF.